This T cell receptor beta chain originates from a study of beta chain features in type 1 diabetes. Overall study results and limits: Shorter TCRB CDR3s, moderately but significantly so, were found in Type 1 diabetes patients in all four CD4+ subsets. TCRB repertoires of naive, central memory and Treg cells appeared more similar among patients than among healthy donors.

The ends were cut back, 5 bases at V and 2 bases at J, with 10 bases in the middle. CDR1 and CDR2 (germline): MDHEN, SYDVKM. The CDR3 is made up of 13 amino acids. The sequenced template was cDNA made from the entire isolated RNA. Profiling relied on immunoSEQ multiplex PCR, and the TCRdb table lists in-frame clones only, not all of them. The sample has more than 250,000 clones; around 20% are singletons. Note on this clone: The antigen is not known.

The TCR was taken from a woman aged 40 to 49 with type 1 diabetes. The chain uses TRBV28 and TRBJ2-7; unclear D gene. The sample comprised naive CD4+ T cells from blood. The CDR3 region has the DNA TGTGCCAGCAGTGCCCAGGTCCCCTACGAGCAGTACTTC. It is translated as CASSAQVPYEQYF. Filled out from reference TRBV28 and TRBJ2-7, the complete variable domain reads DVKVTQSSRYLVKRTGEKVFLECVQDMDHENMFWYRQDPGLGLRLIYFSYDVKMKEKGDIPEGYSVSREKKERFSLILESASTNQTSMYLCASSAQVPYEQYFGPGTRLTVT.